Here is one TCR beta chain with its context. Its binding antigen is unknown. The record has no base qualities; no much larger clone is one base away. This sample is drawn from a study of PD-L1 blockade in urothelial cancer (dated by TCRdb to about 2017). Regarding the complete study: Every patient began therapy at some point between 2013 and 2015 and was given atezolizumab 1,200 mg intravenously every 3 weeks. About 90% of the 29 patients were males with bladder-origin urothelial cancer, and about 65% of the 29 reported a prior smoking history. An ECOG performance status of 0 or 1 was recorded for the patients, and 0 to 3 prior chemotherapy regimens had been received by the patients. Blood samples were analyzed 3 weeks after the start of treatment (second dose) and 6 weeks after the start of treatment. Blood samples gave a median of approximately 150,000 T cells and 88,000 or so unique TCRs, with a median clonality of 0.080. Somatic, immune and clinical correlates of response to PD-L1 blockade with atezolizumab in urothelial cancer were the focus of an exploratory multi-omic analysis. Pretreatment tumor samples and matched peripheral blood, collected serially before and after atezolizumab treatment, underwent TCR sequencing. Durable clinical benefit was defined as progression-free survival longer than 6 months, and TCR features were also tested against progression-free and overall survival. In the same patients, pretreatment tumors underwent whole exome sequencing and RNA sequencing in addition to TCR sequencing. Durable clinical benefit was achieved by nine patients and was not achieved by 20 patients. Approximately 30 patients had pretreatment blood TCR-seq, roughly 24 had at least one posttreatment blood collection, and roughly 24 had tumor TCR-seq. What the work shows at the level of the full study, not this receptor alone: Because of the small sample size (n ≈ 29) and the many exploratory analyses performed, the results are intended to be regarded as hypothesis-generating. A pretreatment peripheral blood TCR clonality below the median was linked to improved progression-free and overall survival. Patients with durable benefit showed greater expansion of tumor-associated TCR clones in peripheral blood 3 weeks after starting treatment (n of about 21, p = 0.022).

The cohort comprised about 30 patients with locally advanced or metastatic urothelial carcinoma treated at Memorial Sloan Kettering on a trial protocol. Peripheral blood mononuclear cells were collected from each patient pretreatment and during treatment, giving between 1 and 8 total time points per patient. The Qiagen DNeasy Blood extraction kit was used to purify genomic DNA from total PBMCs and tumor samples. Collected pretreatment and during treatment, PBMCs were isolated and stored as previously described. To estimate absolute template abundance from read counts, synthetic TCR analog templates were spiked into each PCR. Using the immunoSEQ assay, TCRbeta CDR3 regions were amplified from genomic DNA with bias-controlled V and J gene primers. Sequencing of rearranged TCRbeta segments was done at approximately 20X coverage. As for the authors' bioinformatics: Sequencing errors were corrected by clustering and CDR3s were annotated against IMGT to assign V, D and J genes. Downstream analyses used only productive TCRbeta rearrangements and left out out-of-frame or stop-codon sequences. Clonality was calculated as one minus the Shannon entropy normalized by the log of the number of unique productive sequences. Fisher's exact test with Benjamini-Hochberg correction, at a threshold of adjusted p below 0.01, was used to find clones that differed between time points or between blood and tumor. TCRdb provides this immuneACCESS table in a form limited to in-frame rearrangements. Some clones are lacking; in checked studies, under half of them reflect an unresolved V gene, and why the rest are absent is not known. V and J calls plus clone size are reproduced from that table; the DNA served to infer D and trimming. Across this sample there are around 56,000 clones, with around 84% seen only once. Less than 3.5% of the sample is held by the ten biggest clonotypes.

The germline V gene supplies CDR1 MNHEY and CDR2 SVGAGI. The CDR3 starts with the cysteine, ends with the phenylalanine, and has 15 residues. Just the 45-base CDR3 DNA is kept, in frame starting at base 1. Trimming takes 8 bases off V and 6 bases off J; junction bases not matched to a gene: 11. The receptor was isolated from a man aged 45-65 years with urothelial cancer. The chain is made from TRBV6-5 and TRBJ2-5; TRBD2 matches 11 bases in the middle. The source material was PBMCs, sampled around atezolizumab (anti-PD-L1) treatment. The encoded CDR3 is CASGTSGRGGKTQYF. The nucleotide sequence is given as TGTGCCAGCGGAACTAGCGGGAGAGGTGGAAAGACCCAGTACTTC.